This TCR beta chain was documented in a study of graft-versus-host responses after intestinal transplantation. Overall study findings and caveats: High graft-versus-host to host-versus-graft T cell clonal ratios marked allografts of patients with graft-donor macrochimerism. Recipient marrow harbored GvH clones, some of which surfaced first in ileum or blood.

Measured with immunoSEQ multiplex PCR; TCRdb has only the in-frame clones, and not every one. The data contain 75,000 to 100,000 clones, under 85% of them singletons. The CDR3 sequence is 16 residues long. CDR1 is SGHRS and CDR2 is YFSETQ in the germline V gene. Trimming cost V 4 bases and J 1 base, with 17 bases left between them. Comments on this clone: Its antigen is currently unknown.

This chain links TRBV5-1 with TRBJ1-2, with D hard to call. This specimen was unstimulated CD8+ T cells sorted from spleen or lymph node cells, taken before intestinal transplant. This clonotype was sampled from a human donor who received an intestinal transplant. CDR3 region: CASSPTWTAFNYGYTF. CDR3 DNA sequence: TGCGCCAGCAGCCCCACCTGGACCGCCTTTAACTATGGCTACACCTTC.